The clone carrying this T cell receptor (beta chain) was observed many times. What it binds is not known. These data come from a study of T cells after yellow fever vaccination. Study-level findings and limits: Among all clonotypes, a small share was observed in both CD4 and CD8 compartments.

Using its own MiXCR run on the 5' RACE reads, TCRdb lists one record per CDR3 protein. The table has about 68,000 distinct CDR3 sequences, approximately 6.1% seen once. Germline CDR1 is SGHDT and CDR2 is YYEEEE. V trimming: 2 bases; J trimming: 0 bases; junction bases outside the gene matches: 8. There are 16 residues in the CDR3. The chain links TRBV5-6 to TRBJ2-7, with 7 bases fitting TRBD2. The sample in question was CD8+ T cells sorted from PBMCs, obtained roughly 45 days after the first yellow fever vaccination. This sequence was found in a man in his late teens or twenties who received the YFV17D yellow fever vaccine. The CDR3, as DNA: TGTGCCAGCAGCTTTATGACGGGGGGTCCCTCCTACGAGCAGTACTTC. It codes for CASSFMTGGPSYEQYF.